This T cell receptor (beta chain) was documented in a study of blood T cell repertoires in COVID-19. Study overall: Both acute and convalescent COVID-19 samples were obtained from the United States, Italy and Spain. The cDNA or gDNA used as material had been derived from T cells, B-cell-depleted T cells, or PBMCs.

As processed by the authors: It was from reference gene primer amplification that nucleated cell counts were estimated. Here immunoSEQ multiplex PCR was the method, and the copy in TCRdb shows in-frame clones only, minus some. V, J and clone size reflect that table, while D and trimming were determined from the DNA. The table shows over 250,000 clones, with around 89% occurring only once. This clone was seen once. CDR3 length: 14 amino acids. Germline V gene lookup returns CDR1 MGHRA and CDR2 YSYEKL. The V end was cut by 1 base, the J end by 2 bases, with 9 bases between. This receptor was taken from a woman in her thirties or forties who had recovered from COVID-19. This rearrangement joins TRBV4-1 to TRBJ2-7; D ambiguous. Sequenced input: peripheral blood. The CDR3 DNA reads TGCGCCAGCAGCCAAGTCTCGGGTCCCTACGAGCAGTACTTC. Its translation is CASSQVSGPYEQYF.